The 18 T cell receptor beta chains listed next were all sequenced from one sample in a study of cytomegalovirus exposure and HLA in healthy donors. The PCR employed 60 Vbeta primers together with 13 Jbeta primers. Only in-frame clones appear in the TCRdb table, and some are missing; sequencing was by immunoSEQ multiplex PCR. Of more than 140,000 clones listed, 60% to 80% are singletons. Sequencing was performed on PBMCs. The source of these receptors is a male donor in good health and CMV-seronegative.

The V and J genes are TRBV12-5 and TRBJ2-2, with 9 bases identical to TRBD1. The junction had 11 bases not matched to a gene; V was cut back by 7 bases and J by 2 bases. In germline, CDR1 is LGHNT, CDR2 FRNRAP. The CDR3 is 17 residues long. The CDR3 loop is CASVPGTGTGNTGELFF. The CDR3 DNA follows: TGTGCTAGTGTTCCGGGGACAGGGACTGGAAACACCGGGGAGCTGTTTTTT.

This clone has only one observation. The chain recombines TRBV10-2 with TRBJ1-1; no clear D gene. The CDR3 sequence is 15 residues long. The V end lost 7 bases, the J end lost 4 bases, and 19 bases lay between the germline ends. The germline CDR1 and CDR2 sequences are WSHSY and SAAADI. CDR3 bases: TGCGCCAGCACCCCCTGGGGAGTCGAGGGCACTGAAGCTTTCTTT. This codes for CASTPWGVEGTEAFF.

CDR3 DNA sequence: TGTGCCAGCAGCTCACCCGGGGGGACAGGGGAGACCCAGTACTTC. This gives the protein CASSSPGGTGETQYF. J is TRBJ2-5 and V is TRBV7-2; 9 bases map to TRBD1. From germline, CDR1 is SGHTA and CDR2 FQGNSA. The CDR3 is made up of 15 amino acids. V was clipped by 4 bases and J by 5 bases; unmatched bases: 8. Variable domain in full (rest from reference TRBV7-2 and TRBJ2-5): GAGVSQSPSNKVTEKGKDVELRCDPISGHTALYWYRQSLGQGLEFLIYFQGNSAPDKSGLPSDRFSAERTGGSVSTLTIQRTQQEDSAVYLCASSSPGGTGETQYFGPGTRLLVL.

The chain joins TRBV6-1 to TRBJ2-7; 8 nucleotides match TRBD2. The CDR3 covers 14 residues. V shed 7 bases, J shed 4 bases, and the junction held 9 bases outside the gene matches. CDR1 MNHNS and CDR2 SASEGT come from the germline V gene. CDR3 sequence: CASTHGAGVYEQYF. CDR3 nucleotides: TGTGCCAGCACCCACGGAGCGGGAGTGTACGAGCAGTACTTC.

The genes are TRBV14 and TRBJ2-7; weak D call: TRBD2 (6 bases). Germline lookup yields CDR1 SGHDN and CDR2 FVKESK. V gave up 1 base and J gave up 0 bases, with 10 bases separating them. The CDR3 contains 15 residues. CDR3 nucleotide sequence: TGTGCCAGCAGCCAAGCTGCTAGCGTCTCCTACGAGCAGTACTTC. It is translated as CASSQAASVSYEQYF.

V gene TRBV7-2 combines with J gene TRBJ2-7; 14 bases align to TRBD2. Germline V gene sequence: CDR1 SGHTA, CDR2 FQGNSA. J lost 4 bases, V lost 2 bases, and 10 bases had no gene match. The CDR3 contains 18 residues. Written as DNA, the CDR3 is TGTGCCAGCAGCTTACAAGCCGGGACTAGCGGGAGATCTTACGAGCAGTACTTC. This codes for CASSLQAGTSGRSYEQYF.

As DNA, the CDR3 is TGTGCCAGCAGCGATTTGGGGGACAGGGGGCACCTCTATGGCTACACCTTC. Protein: CASSDLGDRGHLYGYTF. V and J are TRBV9 and TRBJ1-2; 12 nucleotides align to TRBD1. CDR1 and CDR2 from the germline V gene are SGDLS and YYNGEE. The CDR3 spans 17 residues. Trimming at V came to 3 bases and at J to 4 bases, leaving 10 bases not matched to a gene.

The J gene is TRBJ1-5, the V gene TRBV19; D unclear. The germline V and J ends were trimmed by 5 bases and 7 bases, with 9 bases remaining between them. In germline, CDR1 is LNHDA, CDR2 SQIVND (reference sequence). This CDR3 comprises 12 residues. CDR3: CASSRGDQPQHF. The CDR3 DNA sequence: TGTGCCAGTAGTCGGGGTGACCAGCCCCAGCATTTT. Full variable domain (rest looked up from reference TRBV19 and TRBJ1-5): DGGITQSPKYLFRKEGQNVTLSCEQNLNHDAMYWYRQDPGQGLRLIYYSQIVNDFQKGDIAEGYSVSREKKESFPLTVTSAQKNPTAFYLCASSRGDQPQHFGDGTRLSIL.

CDR3 in amino acids: CASAKPPHNYGYTF. In DNA, the CDR3 is TGTGCCAGTGCAAAGCCTCCCCATAACTATGGCTACACCTTC. The V and J genes are TRBV19 and TRBJ1-2; D is ambiguous. Germline assignment: CDR1 LNHDA and CDR2 SQIVND (reference sequence). Trimming removed 8 bases at V and 1 base at J, with 14 bases between. CDR3 size: 14 residues.

The rearrangement links TRBV30 to TRBJ1-4, with 8 bases identical to TRBD1. The trim removed 0 bases at V and 7 bases at J, leaving 4 bases unmatched. This CDR3 has 14 residues. Germline-derived CDR1 and CDR2 are GTSNPN and SVGIG (reference sequence). The CDR3 DNA reads TGTGCCTGGAGTGTACAGGGGGGGAGTGAAAAACTGTTTTTT. Its translation is CAWSVQGGSEKLFF.

The chain carries TRBV30 and TRBJ1-5, with 8 positions matching TRBD1. CDR1 and CDR2 from the germline V gene are GTSNPN and SVGIG (reference sequence). V was clipped by 3 bases and J by 7 bases; unmatched bases: 8. The CDR3 is made up of 14 amino acids. Here the CDR3 DNA reads TGTGCCTGGAGGGCAGGGGGCATCGGGCAGCCCCAGCATTTT. Protein sequence: CAWRAGGIGQPQHF. The full variable domain, in which reference TRBV30 and TRBJ1-5 provide the parts outside the CDR3, is SQTIHQWPATLVQPVGSPLSLECTVEGTSNPNLYWYRQAAGRGLQLLFYSVGIGQISSEVPQNLSASRPQDRQFILSSKKLLLSDSGFYLCAWRAGGIGQPQHFGDGTRLSIL.

Of note for this clone: The junction differs from germline at one of its ends, possibly a read error. The V gene is TRBV7-9, the J gene TRBJ2-1, with 11 nucleotides matching TRBD1. Per the germline V gene, CDR1 is SEHNR and CDR2 is FQNEAQ (reference sequence). The CDR3 runs to 14 residues. The DNA of the CDR3 is TGTTCCAGCACCCGGGACAGGGGGGTCAATGAGCAGTTCTTC. It yields the protein CSSTRDRGVNEQFF. The full variable domain, completed using reference TRBV7-9 and TRBJ2-1, is DTGVSQNPRHKITKRGQNVTFRCDPISEHNRLYWYRQTLGQGPEFLTYFQNEAQLEKSRLLSDRFSAERPKGSFSTLEIQRTEQGDSAMYLCSSTRDRGVNEQFFGPGTRLTVL.

Worth noting for this clone: This sample includes further DNA sequences coding for the same CDR3. The gene calls are TRBV6-6 and TRBJ2-1; TRBD1 matches 8 bases. CDR3 length equals 15 residues. The germline V gene has CDR1 MNHNY and CDR2 SVGAGI (reference sequence). V lost 2 bases to trimming and J lost 6 bases; unmatched junction nucleotides: 6. DNA for the CDR3: TGTGCCAGCAGTTACCAGACAGGGGCGGTCAATGAGCAGTTCTTC. Its translation: CASSYQTGAVNEQFF.

The chain is built from TRBV4-1 and TRBJ1-2, with 7 positions matching TRBD1. The V gene end was trimmed by 0 bases and the J gene end by 3 bases; junction bases not matched to a gene: 4. The CDR3 contains 15 residues. The germline CDR1 and CDR2 sequences are MGHRA and YSYEKL. CDR3 residues: CASSQDRDRHYGYTF. The CDR3 bases are TGCGCCAGCAGCCAAGATAGGGACAGACACTATGGCTACACCTTC.

For the CDR3, the DNA is TGTGCCAGCAGTGAGGGACAGAAGTACGAGCAGTACTTC. Translation gives CASSEGQKYEQYF. The genes are TRBV27 and TRBJ2-7; 7 bases fit TRBD1. The CDR3 has 13 amino acids. The germline V gene encodes CDR1 MNHEY and CDR2 SMNVEV (reference sequence). V trimming: 5 bases; J trimming: 4 bases; junction bases outside the gene matches: 5.

The V gene is TRBV19, the J gene TRBJ2-4; a possible D gene is TRBD2 (6 bases). The CDR3 has 13 residues. The V gene's germline CDR1 is LNHDA and CDR2 SQIVND (reference sequence). Trimming pared 6 bases from V and 5 bases from J, leaving 11 bases between. CDR3: CASRRLGENIQYF. As DNA, the CDR3 is TGTGCCAGTAGAAGACTAGGGGAAAACATTCAGTACTTC.

The V call is TRBV15, the J call TRBJ1-2, with D unclear. The V gene's germline CDR1 is LNHNV and CDR2 YYDKDF (reference sequence). Trimming took off 0 bases at V and 4 bases at J, with 6 bases between the two ends. The CDR3 extends over 13 amino acids. CDR3: CATSRDRFYGYTF. The CDR3 coding sequence is TGTGCCACCAGCAGAGACAGATTCTATGGCTACACCTTC.

This chain links TRBV5-6 with TRBJ1-2; D call uncertain. V lost 4 bases and J 3 bases, leaving 10 bases between the germline ends. This CDR3 comprises 13 residues. Germline V gene data show CDR1 as SGHDT and CDR2 as YYEEEE. As DNA, the CDR3 is TGTGCCAGCAGCGGAGACGGCTACTATGGCTACACCTTC. Its translation: CASSGDGYYGYTF. Full variable domain (rest looked up from reference TRBV5-6 and TRBJ1-2): DAGVTQSPTHLIKTRGQQVTLRCSPKSGHDTVSWYQQALGQGPQFIFQYYEEEERQRGNFPDRFSGHQFPNYSSELNVNALLLGDSALYLCASSGDGYYGYTFGSGTRLTVV.